A selection of T cell receptor beta chains follows, all from one sample in a study of blood T cell repertoires in COVID-19. Some clones are missing from TCRdb's copy, which holds only in-frame ones; the method was immunoSEQ multiplex PCR. The repertoire holds about 70,000 clones, with around 77% as singletons. What was sequenced was peripheral blood. Every receptor here comes from a human donor in a cohort sampled during active COVID-19. The CDR3 runs from the conserved cysteine through the conserved F or W. Fields, in order: clone size, V gene, J gene, D gene, CDR3 protein, CDR3 DNA. The D gene is left open where the match is weak. Clone size is not always given. Where it is, it says once, few, many or a class for expanded clones.

NA,TRBV6-2/TRBV6-3,TRBJ2-7,NA,CASSPRTTAPGYYEQYF,TGTGCCAGCAGCCCTCGTACGACAGCCCCTGGGTACTACGAGCAGTACTTC
NA,TRBV30,TRBJ1-2,NA,CAWTGSNYGYTF,TGTGCCTGGACGGGTTCTAACTATGGCTACACCTTC
NA,TRBV5-1,TRBJ2-3,TRBD1,CASSLTGDTDTQYF,TGCGCCAGCAGCCTGACAGGGGACACAGATACGCAGTATTTT
NA,TRBV5-1,TRBJ2-5,NA,CASSLGTGHGVWETQYF,TGCGCCAGCAGCTTGGGTACAGGGCATGGGGTCTGGGAGACCCAGTACTTC
few,TRBV10-2,TRBJ2-7,NA,CASSEQGNYEQYF,TGCGCCAGCAGTGAGCAGGGGAACTACGAGCAGTACTTC
NA,TRBV29-1,TRBJ1-2,NA,CSVEVRGLNISGLLPEPLYGYTF,TGCAGCGTTGAGGTAAGAGGGCTTAATATCAGTGGTTTACTTCCTGAACCCCTCTATGGCTACACCTTC
few,TRBV18,TRBJ1-2,NA,CASSITENYGYTF,TGTGCCAGCTCAATCACAGAAAACTATGGCTACACCTTC
NA,TRBV29-1,TRBJ1-1,NA,CSTDGGLGTEAFF,TGCAGCACTGACGGGGGGCTTGGCACTGAAGCTTTCTTT
NA,TRBV3-1/TRBV3-2,TRBJ1-1,TRBD1,CASSQVTGGAFF,TGTGCCAGCAGCCAAGTGACAGGGGGAGCTTTCTTT
NA,TRBV7-9,TRBJ1-2,TRBD1,CASSQPDRYGYTF,TGTGCCAGCAGCCAACCGGACAGGTACGGCTACACCTTC
NA,TRBV30,TRBJ2-7,NA,CAWGGAPYEQYF,TGTGCCTGGGGGGGGGCCCCCTACGAGCAGTACTTC
NA,TRBV5-1,TRBJ2-3,NA,CASSLDSLTDTQYF,TGCGCCAGCAGCTTGGACAGCCTCACAGATACGCAGTATTTT
NA,TRBV6-5,TRBJ1-4,NA,CASRGHEKLFF,TGTGCCAGCAGGGGGCATGAAAAACTGTTTTTT
NA,TRBV2,TRBJ2-2,NA,CASRLDGGRAGELFF,TGTGCCAGCAGACTGGACGGGGGGCGAGCCGGGGAGCTGTTTTTT
NA,TRBV7-6,TRBJ2-5,TRBD2,CASSLSGGASETQYF,TGTGCCAGCAGCTTAAGCGGGGGGGCTTCAGAGACCCAGTACTTC
NA,TRBV6-5,TRBJ2-3,NA,CASSSRRGQVTQYF,TGTGCCAGCAGTTCCCGGAGGGGGCAGGTTACGCAGTATTTT
NA,TRBV9,TRBJ1-3,NA,CASSVSGAGNTIYF,TGTGCCAGCAGCGTATCAGGGGCGGGAAACACCATATATTTT
NA,TRBV11-2,TRBJ2-1,TRBD2,CASSRVAGVYNEQFF,TGTGCCAGCAGCCGAGTAGCGGGGGTTTACAATGAGCAGTTCTTC
NA,TRBV3-1/TRBV3-2,TRBJ2-7,NA,CASSQQYEQYF,TGTGCCAGCAGCCAACAGTACGAGCAGTACTTC
NA,TRBV28,TRBJ1-1,NA,CASSFSTVARNTEAFF,TGTGCCAGCAGTTTCTCCACAGTAGCGCGCAACACTGAAGCTTTCTTT
NA,TRBV19,TRBJ2-5,TRBD1,CASSERTGGGETQYF,TGTGCCAGTAGTGAAAGGACAGGGGGCGGGGAGACCCAGTACTTC
NA,TRBV5-1,TRBJ1-2,TRBD1,CASSLAADRGTYGYTF,TGCGCCAGCAGCTTGGCCGCGGACAGGGGAACTTATGGCTACACCTTC
few,TRBV10-2,TRBJ1-5,NA,CASSESTVWQPQHF,TGCGCCAGCAGTGAGTCGACAGTTTGGCAGCCCCAGCATTTT
NA,TRBV19,TRBJ2-3,TRBD2,CASSKGTNPSTDTQYF,TGTGCCAGTAGTAAAGGGACTAACCCTAGCACAGATACGCAGTATTTT
NA,TRBV7-7,TRBJ2-5,NA,CASSAYDRGQETQYF,TGTGCCAGCAGCGCCTACGACAGAGGACAAGAGACCCAGTACTTC
NA,TRBV11-3,TRBJ2-1,TRBD2,CASSVMGSGGSSYNEQFF,TGTGCCAGCAGCGTTATGGGGTCGGGGGGGAGCTCCTACAATGAGCAGTTCTTC
once,TRBV7-8,TRBJ2-7,TRBD2,CASSFLGLAGEQYF,TGTGCCAGCAGCTTCCTGGGACTAGCAGGCGAGCAGTACTTC
NA,TRBV5-1,TRBJ2-5,TRBD2,CASSLGASGGQETQYF,TGCGCCAGCAGCTTGGGTGCTAGCGGGGGTCAAGAGACCCAGTACTTC
NA,TRBV3-1/TRBV3-2,TRBJ2-7,TRBD1,CASSHGTGVSYEQYF,TGTGCCAGCAGCCACGGGACAGGGGTCTCCTACGAGCAGTACTTC
NA,TRBV2,TRBJ1-2,NA,CASMAGLGYGYTF,TGTGCCAGCATGGCAGGGTTAGGCTATGGCTACACCTTC
NA,TRBV18,TRBJ1-2,NA,CASSPGGIPNYGYTF,TGTGCCAGCTCACCAGGGGGGATCCCTAACTATGGCTACACCTTC
NA,TRBV14,TRBJ2-7,NA,CASSQSQGSKRYEQYF,TGTGCCAGCAGCCAGTCACAGGGTTCCAAAAGGTACGAGCAGTACTTC
NA,TRBV5-1,TRBJ2-7,TRBD1,CASSRDRGQVEQYF,TGCGCCAGCAGCAGGGACAGGGGGCAGGTCGAGCAGTACTTC
NA,TRBV9,TRBJ1-6,NA,CASSGADRFNSPLHF,TGTGCCAGCAGCGGGGCTGACAGATTTAATTCACCCCTCCACTTT
NA,TRBV2,TRBJ1-3,TRBD1,CASSQGGTGNTIYF,TGTGCCAGCAGTCAGGGGGGAACTGGAAACACCATATATTTT
once,TRBV28,TRBJ1-5,NA,CASSLDTSSNQPQHF,TGTGCCAGCAGTCTGGACACCAGTAGCAATCAGCCCCAGCATTTT
NA,TRBV12-3/TRBV12-4,TRBJ2-7,NA,CASSLAQGLEQYF,TGTGCCAGCAGTTTAGCGCAGGGGCTCGAGCAGTACTTC
NA,TRBV11-2,TRBJ2-7,NA,CASSPMGGHEQYF,TGTGCCAGCAGCCCCATGGGGGGGCACGAGCAGTACTTC
NA,TRBV14,TRBJ2-5,NA,CASSHRSGVFEETQYF,TGTGCCAGCAGCCATCGATCGGGGGTTTTCGAAGAGACCCAGTACTTC
medium-sized,TRBV2,TRBJ2-1,NA,CASSTRLPYNEQFF,TGTGCCAGCAGTACGCGGCTACCATACAATGAGCAGTTCTTC
once,TRBV24-1,TRBJ1-1,NA,CATRGKIGGPSTEAFF,TGTGCCACCAGAGGAAAAATCGGGGGGCCAAGCACTGAAGCTTTCTTT
once,TRBV28,TRBJ1-5,NA,CASRLGQQPQHF,TGTGCCAGCAGATTAGGACAGCAGCCCCAGCATTTT
NA,TRBV19,TRBJ1-1,NA,CASSIRPGQGDHTEAFF,TGTGCCAGTAGTATAAGGCCCGGGCAGGGCGATCACACTGAAGCTTTCTTT
NA,TRBV5-6,TRBJ1-1,NA,CASSFSGDTEAFF,TGTGCCAGCAGCTTTTCAGGGGACACTGAAGCTTTCTTT
NA,TRBV11-2,TRBJ2-5,NA,CASSLGPGQYQETQYF,TGTGCCAGCAGCTTAGGTCCAGGGCAGTACCAAGAGACCCAGTACTTC
large,TRBV25-1,TRBJ1-4,TRBD1,CASSERGHGEKLFF,TGTGCCAGCAGTGAAAGGGGGCACGGGGAAAAACTGTTTTTT
NA,TRBV11-3,TRBJ1-1,TRBD1,CASSLRTGMNTEAFF,TGTGCCAGCAGCCTCCGGACAGGTATGAACACTGAAGCTTTCTTT
NA,TRBV7-4,TRBJ1-5,NA,CASSWALYSNQPQHF,TGTGCCAGCAGCTGGGCACTCTATAGCAATCAGCCCCAGCATTTT